The TCR beta chain described here comes from a study of shared T cell receptors in the human thymus. Here immunoSEQ multiplex PCR was the method, and the copy in TCRdb shows in-frame clones only, minus some. Found here are about 500,000 clones, 70% to 80% of them singletons; the top ten hold more than 0.01%. CDR3 length: 15 residues. V gave up 3 bases and J gave up 4 bases, with 15 bases separating them. Germline V gene sequence: CDR1 LNHDA, CDR2 SQIVND (reference sequence). This sample was shared with a second study, whose subject was human thymus T cells. That paper states: Samples came from healthy Finnish infants during open corrective cardiac surgery. Thymus tissue for the work was resected from patients undergoing corrective heart surgery. V and J gene usage appeared biased in thymic and blood repertoires. Related research described thymic repertoires that were highly overlapping among unrelated individuals.

The rearrangement joins TRBV19 to TRBJ1-2, with D perhaps matching TRBD1 (6 bases). Material for sequencing was thymocytes. This TCR came from a boy under three years old with a congenital heart defect. The CDR3 nucleotides read TGTGCCAGTAGTATCCAAGGGGGGGCGGGCTATGGCTACACCTTC. It encodes CASSIQGGAGYGYTF.